Below are 15 T cell receptor beta chains sequenced from a single sample in a study of control samples from healthy donors and cancer patients. The repertoire was sequenced with immunoSEQ multiplex PCR; TCRdb's copy has only in-frame clones and lacks some. Of tens of thousands of clones detected, 65% to 85% appear once; the ten largest clones hold approximately 38%. What was sequenced was PBMCs. The receptors were sampled from a man aged 65 to 85 with lung cancer.

The J gene is TRBJ2-1, the V gene TRBV7-6, with D perhaps TRBD1 or TRBD2 (6 bases each). The V end was cut by 5 bases, the J end by 7 bases, with 21 bases between. CDR3 length: 16 residues. Germline CDR1 and CDR2: SGHVS and FNYEAQ. The CDR3 loop is CASSPGGGGERNEQFF. The CDR3 region has the DNA TGTGCCAGCAGCCCCGGTGGGGGCGGGGAGCGGAATGAGCAGTTCTTC.

The chain is built from TRBV27 and TRBJ1-1; D gene unclear. V was cut by 7 bases and J by 0 bases, with 12 bases left in between. This CDR3 has 14 amino acids. The germline gives CDR1 MNHEY, CDR2 SMNVEV (reference sequence). CDR3 loop: CASKLAPVNTEAFF. The CDR3 coding sequence is TGTGCCAGCAAACTAGCACCGGTGAACACTGAAGCTTTCTTT.

The chain carries TRBV24-1 and TRBJ2-1; the D is unclear. The CDR3 is made up of 14 amino acids. Germline V gene sequence: CDR1 KGHDR, CDR2 SFDVKD. V dropped 3 bases and J dropped 1 base, with 6 bases sitting between them. The CDR3 region is CATSDEQSYNEQFF. The CDR3 DNA sequence: TGTGCCACCAGTGATGAACAGTCCTACAATGAGCAGTTCTTC.

The CDR3 loop is CASSHAGQGTDTQYF. CDR3 nucleotides: TGTGCCAGCAGTCACGCCGGACAGGGCACAGATACGCAGTATTTT. This chain connects TRBV6-2 or TRBV6-3 to TRBJ2-3; TRBD1 agrees at 7 bases. From germline, CDR1 is MNHEY and CDR2 SVGEGT. The ends lost 5 bases at V and 1 base at J; junction bases unmatched: 6. CDR3 size: 15 residues.

The genes are TRBV9 and TRBJ2-1, with TRBD1 identical over 7 bases. The CDR3 is made up of 16 amino acids. V gave up 0 bases and J gave up 6 bases; unmatched junction bases: 9. Germline values: CDR1 SGDLS, CDR2 YYNGEE. CDR3 DNA sequence: TGTGCCAGCAGCGTAGCAACCCCCCGGACAGGCAATGAGCAGTTCTTC. Protein product: CASSVATPRTGNEQFF.

This rearrangement joins TRBV19 to TRBJ2-3; tentatively, D is TRBD2 (7 bases). The V end was cut by 5 bases, the J end by 7 bases, with 22 bases between. Germline V gene data show CDR1 as LNHDA and CDR2 as SQIVND (reference sequence). The CDR3 covers 16 residues. CDR3 sequence: CASSGGGGSQGYTQYF. The DNA of the CDR3 is TGTGCCAGTAGTGGGGGCGGGGGCTCCCAAGGATATACGCAGTATTTT. Full variable domain (rest looked up from reference TRBV19 and TRBJ2-3): DGGITQSPKYLFRKEGQNVTLSCEQNLNHDAMYWYRQDPGQGLRLIYYSQIVNDFQKGDIAEGYSVSREKKESFPLTVTSAQKNPTAFYLCASSGGGGSQGYTQYFGPGTRLTVL.

The V and J genes are TRBV12-3 or TRBV12-4 and TRBJ2-1, with 7 bases fitting TRBD2. The CDR3 contains 13 residues. Germline trimming cut 5 bases from V and 10 bases from J; bases unmatched to any gene: 8. In DNA form, the CDR3 reads TGTGCCAGCAGTCGGGTGAGGGAGGGAGAGCAGTTCTTC. Encoded protein: CASSRVREGEQFF.

The sample holds a few counts of this clone. The chain is built from TRBV5-5 and TRBJ1-2, with D possibly TRBD1 on 6 matching bases. The ends were cut back, 1 base at V and 2 bases at J, with 9 bases in the middle. Germline V lookup: CDR1 SGHKS, CDR2 YYEKEE (reference sequence). The CDR3 loop spans 14 amino acids. CDR3 sequence (DNA): TGTGCCAGCAGCTTGTGGGGGACAAACTATGGCTACACCTTC. It translates to CASSLWGTNYGYTF.

V is TRBV7-9 and J is TRBJ1-4, with 9 positions matching TRBD1. The CDR3 extends over 15 amino acids. V gave up 5 bases and J gave up 13 bases; unmatched junction bases: 14. Germline assignment: CDR1 SEHNR and CDR2 FQNEAQ (reference sequence). The CDR3 reads CASSPPGQGISPLFF. In DNA, the CDR3 is TGTGCCAGCAGCCCCCCGGGACAGGGAATATCCCCACTGTTTTTT.

The rearrangement links TRBV2 to TRBJ2-1, with TRBD1 identical over 9 bases. With V trimmed by 3 bases and J by 4 bases, 10 bases remained unmatched. The germline gives CDR1 SNHLY, CDR2 FYNNEI. The CDR3 has 17 residues. This chain's CDR3 is CASSESIWTGVYNEQFF. CDR3 nucleotides: TGTGCCAGCAGTGAGTCGATCTGGACAGGGGTATACAATGAGCAGTTCTTC.

The V and J genes are TRBV7-2 and TRBJ2-1, with a weak D call TRBD2 (6 bases). Per germline, CDR1 SGHTA and CDR2 FQGNSA. Deletions cut 1 base from V and 7 bases from J, with 17 bases between. This CDR3 contains 16 residues. The CDR3 sequence is CASSLEMGLALNEQFF. CDR3 in DNA: TGTGCCAGCAGCTTAGAGATGGGGCTAGCGTTGAATGAGCAGTTCTTC.

The chain couples TRBV7-9 to TRBJ2-7; TRBD1 aligns across 9 bases. The CDR3 length is 16 residues. Looked up from germline, CDR1 is SEHNR and CDR2 is FQNEAQ (reference sequence). The J segment lost 0 bases and the V segment lost 3 bases, leaving 6 bases of the junction unmatched. The CDR3: CASSFRGTGSSYEQYF. In DNA form, the CDR3 reads TGTGCCAGCAGCTTTCGGGGGACAGGGAGCTCCTACGAGCAGTACTTC.

This chain uses TRBV15 with TRBJ2-3; no clear D. V was clipped by 0 bases and J by 5 bases, with 3 bases between them. Germline V CDR1 and CDR2: LNHNV, YYDKDF (reference sequence). CDR3 length: 12 residues. The CDR3 bases are TGTGCCACCAGCAGAGACCGAGATACGCAGTATTTT. Residues: CATSRDRDTQYF.

This chain connects TRBV12-3 or TRBV12-4 to TRBJ1-1, with D possibly being TRBD1 (5 bases). This CDR3 region has 13 residues. Trimming took 7 bases from V and 8 from J, leaving 17 bases between them. The CDR3 here is CASTTRSEGEAFF. The CDR3 DNA follows: TGTGCCAGCACCACAAGGTCGGAGGGGGAAGCTTTCTTT.

CDR3 protein: CASSASWGGRGDEKLFF. For the CDR3, the DNA is TGTGCCAGCAGCGCCAGCTGGGGGGGCAGGGGGGATGAAAAACTGTTTTTT. The chain links TRBV9 to TRBJ1-4, with 7 bases that match TRBD1. CDR3 length: 17 residues. With 3 bases clipped from V and 6 bases from J, the junction kept 14 bases outside the gene matches. The germline gives CDR1 SGDLS, CDR2 YYNGEE.